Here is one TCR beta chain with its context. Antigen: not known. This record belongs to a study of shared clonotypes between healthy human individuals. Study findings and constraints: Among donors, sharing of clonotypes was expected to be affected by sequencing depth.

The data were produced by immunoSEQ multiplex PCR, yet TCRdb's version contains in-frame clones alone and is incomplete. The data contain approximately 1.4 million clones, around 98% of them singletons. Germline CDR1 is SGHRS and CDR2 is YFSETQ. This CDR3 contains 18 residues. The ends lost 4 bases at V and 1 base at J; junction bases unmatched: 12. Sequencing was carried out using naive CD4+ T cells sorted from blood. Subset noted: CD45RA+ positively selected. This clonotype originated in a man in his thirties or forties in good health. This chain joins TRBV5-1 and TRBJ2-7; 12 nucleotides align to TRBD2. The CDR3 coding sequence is TGCGCCAGCAGCCCCCGACTAGCGGGAGTAATTGGGTCCTACGAGCAGTACTTC. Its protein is CASSPRLAGVIGSYEQYF. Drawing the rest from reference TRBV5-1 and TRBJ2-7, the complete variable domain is KAGVTQTPRYLIKTRGQQVTLSCSPISGHRSVSWYQQTPGQGLQFLFEYFSETQRNKGNFPGRFSGRQFSNSRSEMNVSTLELGDSALYLCASSPRLAGVIGSYEQYFGPGTRLTVT.